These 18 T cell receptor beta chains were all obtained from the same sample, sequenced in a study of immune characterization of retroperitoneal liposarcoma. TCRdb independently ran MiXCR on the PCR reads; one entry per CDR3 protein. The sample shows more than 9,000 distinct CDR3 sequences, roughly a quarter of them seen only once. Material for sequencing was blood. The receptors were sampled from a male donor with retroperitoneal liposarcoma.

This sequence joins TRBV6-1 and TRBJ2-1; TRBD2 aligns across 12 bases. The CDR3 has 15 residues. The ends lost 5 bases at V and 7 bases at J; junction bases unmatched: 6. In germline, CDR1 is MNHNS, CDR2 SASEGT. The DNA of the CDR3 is TGTGCCAGCAGTTACGACCTAGCGGGAGGGAATGAGCAGTTCTTC. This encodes CASSYDLAGGNEQFF.

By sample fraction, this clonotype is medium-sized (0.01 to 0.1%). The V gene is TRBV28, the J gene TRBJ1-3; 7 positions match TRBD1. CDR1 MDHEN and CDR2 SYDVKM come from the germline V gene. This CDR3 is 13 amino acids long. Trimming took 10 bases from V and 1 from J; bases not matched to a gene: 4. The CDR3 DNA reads TGTGCCACCCCAGGGGGTTCTGGAAACACCATATATTTT. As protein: CATPGGSGNTIYF.

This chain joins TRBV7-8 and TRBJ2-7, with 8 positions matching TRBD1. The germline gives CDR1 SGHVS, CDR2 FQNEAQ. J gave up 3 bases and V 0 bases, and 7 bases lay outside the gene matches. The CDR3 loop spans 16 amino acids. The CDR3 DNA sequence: TGTGCCAGCAGCTTAGCAGCGGACAGGGAATACTACGAGCAGTACTTC. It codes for CASSLAADREYYEQYF.

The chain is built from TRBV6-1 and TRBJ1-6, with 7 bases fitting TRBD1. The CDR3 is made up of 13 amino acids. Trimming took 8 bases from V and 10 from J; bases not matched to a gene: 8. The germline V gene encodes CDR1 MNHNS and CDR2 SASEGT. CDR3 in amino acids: CASRTGDVSPLHF. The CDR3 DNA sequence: TGTGCCAGCCGAACAGGGGATGTCTCACCCCTCCACTTT.

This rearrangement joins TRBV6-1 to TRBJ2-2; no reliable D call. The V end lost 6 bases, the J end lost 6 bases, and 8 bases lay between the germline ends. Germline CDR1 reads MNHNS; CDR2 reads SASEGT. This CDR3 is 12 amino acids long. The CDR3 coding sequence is TGTGCCAGCAGCCCCACCGCCGGGGAGCTGTTTTTT. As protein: CASSPTAGELFF.

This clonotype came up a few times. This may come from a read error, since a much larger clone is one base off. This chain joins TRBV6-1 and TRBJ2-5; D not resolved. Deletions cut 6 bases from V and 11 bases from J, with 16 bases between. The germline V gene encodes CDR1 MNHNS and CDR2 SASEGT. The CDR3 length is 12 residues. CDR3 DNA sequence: TGTGCCAGCAGAGACCGCTACAATGAGCAGTACTTC. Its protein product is CASRDRYNEQYF.

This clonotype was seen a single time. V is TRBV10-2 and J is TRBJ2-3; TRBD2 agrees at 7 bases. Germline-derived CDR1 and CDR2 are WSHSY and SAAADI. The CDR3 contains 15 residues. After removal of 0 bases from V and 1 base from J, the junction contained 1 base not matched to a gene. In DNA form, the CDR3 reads TGCGCCAGCAGTGAGTCGGGACTACGCACAGATACGCAGTATTTT. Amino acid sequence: CASSESGLRTDTQYF.

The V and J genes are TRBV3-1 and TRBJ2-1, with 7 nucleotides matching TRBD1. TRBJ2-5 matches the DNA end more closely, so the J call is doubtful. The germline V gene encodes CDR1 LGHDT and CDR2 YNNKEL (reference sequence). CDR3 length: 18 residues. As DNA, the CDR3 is TGTGCCAGCAGCGACATAACCGGGACAGCAATCCGAGGGGGGACCCAGTACTTC. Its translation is CASSDITGTAIRGGTQYF.

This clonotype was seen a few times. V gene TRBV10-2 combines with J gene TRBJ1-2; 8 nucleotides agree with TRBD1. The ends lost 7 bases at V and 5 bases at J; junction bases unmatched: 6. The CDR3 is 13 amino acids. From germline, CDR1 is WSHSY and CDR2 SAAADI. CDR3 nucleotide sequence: TGCGCCAGCAACCCAACAGGGGGTTATGGCTACACCTTC. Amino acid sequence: CASNPTGGYGYTF.

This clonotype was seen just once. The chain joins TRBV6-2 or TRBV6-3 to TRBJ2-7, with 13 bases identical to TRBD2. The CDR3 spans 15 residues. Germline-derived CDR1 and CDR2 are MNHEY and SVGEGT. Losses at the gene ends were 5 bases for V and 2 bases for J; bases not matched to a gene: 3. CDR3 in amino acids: CASSTTSGGTYEQYF. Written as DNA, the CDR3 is TGTGCCAGCAGTACGACTAGCGGGGGGACCTACGAGCAGTACTTC.

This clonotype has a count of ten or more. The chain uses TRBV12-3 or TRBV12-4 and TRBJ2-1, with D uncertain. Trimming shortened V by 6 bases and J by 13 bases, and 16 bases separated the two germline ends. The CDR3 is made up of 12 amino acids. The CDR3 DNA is TGTGCCAGCAGGCGGAATCAAGAGACCCAGTTCTTC. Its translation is CASRRNQETQFF.

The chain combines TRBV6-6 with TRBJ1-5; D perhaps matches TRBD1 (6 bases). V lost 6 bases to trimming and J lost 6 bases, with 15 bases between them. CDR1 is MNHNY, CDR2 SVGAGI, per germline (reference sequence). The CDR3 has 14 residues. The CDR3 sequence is CASRLTGQGQPQHF. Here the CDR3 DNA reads TGTGCCAGCAGGCTGACAGGCCAGGGTCAGCCCCAGCATTTT.

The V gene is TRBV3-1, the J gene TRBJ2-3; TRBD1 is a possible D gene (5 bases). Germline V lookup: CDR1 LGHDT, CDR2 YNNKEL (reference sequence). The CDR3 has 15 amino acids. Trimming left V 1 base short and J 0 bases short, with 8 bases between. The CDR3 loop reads CASSQVDRSTDTQYF. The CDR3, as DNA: TGTGCCAGCAGCCAAGTTGACAGAAGCACAGATACGCAGTATTTT.

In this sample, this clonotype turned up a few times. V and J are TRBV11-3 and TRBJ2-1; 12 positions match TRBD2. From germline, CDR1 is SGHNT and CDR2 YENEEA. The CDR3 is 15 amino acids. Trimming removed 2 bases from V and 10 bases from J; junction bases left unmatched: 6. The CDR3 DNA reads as TGTGCCAGCAGCTTAACTAGCGGGGGGCTGTTAGAGCAGTTCTTC. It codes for CASSLTSGGLLEQFF.

Here the CDR3 DNA reads TGTGCCAGCAGCCAAGATGCGAGCGGGGGGGTAGATACGCAGTATTTT. As protein: CASSQDASGGVDTQYF. The V gene is TRBV4-2, the J gene TRBJ2-3; TRBD2 aligns across 10 bases. This CDR3 has 16 amino acids. Per the germline V gene, CDR1 is LGHNA and CDR2 is YNFKEQ. V was pared by 0 bases and J by 5 bases, with 5 bases of the junction left unmatched.

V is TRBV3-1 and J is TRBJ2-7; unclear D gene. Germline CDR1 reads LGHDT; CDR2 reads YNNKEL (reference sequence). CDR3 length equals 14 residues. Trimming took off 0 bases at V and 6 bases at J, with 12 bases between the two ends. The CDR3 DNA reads TGTGCCAGCAGCCAAGAGTTCTCCTTCGGCGAGCAGTACTTC. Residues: CASSQEFSFGEQYF.

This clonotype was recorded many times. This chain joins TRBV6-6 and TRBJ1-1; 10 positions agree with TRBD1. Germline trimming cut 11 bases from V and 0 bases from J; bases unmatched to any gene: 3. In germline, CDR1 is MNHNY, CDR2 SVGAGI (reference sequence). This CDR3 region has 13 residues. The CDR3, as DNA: TGTGCCGGGGGACAGGGGATGAACACTGAAGCTTTCTTT. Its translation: CAGGQGMNTEAFF.

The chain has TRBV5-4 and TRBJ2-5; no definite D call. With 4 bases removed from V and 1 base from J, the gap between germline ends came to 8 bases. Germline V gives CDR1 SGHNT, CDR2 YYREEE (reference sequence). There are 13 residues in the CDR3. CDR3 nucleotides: TGTGCCAGCAGCCCCCCGTTCCAAGAGACCCAGTACTTC. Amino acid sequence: CASSPPFQETQYF.